These 31 T cell receptor beta chains came from one sample sequenced in a study of blood T cells in healthy people across ages. It was with a sample-barcoded 5' primer and a J-beta primer mix that a second PCR of roughly 7 to 12 cycles was run. TCRdb re-called the 5' RACE reads with MiXCR, one entry per CDR3 protein. The table records 750,000 to 950,000 distinct CDR3 sequences, 40% to 65% of them present only once. The sequencing input was blood. These TCRs come from a man aged 80 or over in good health.

The V gene is TRBV29-1, the J gene TRBJ2-1; TRBD2 aligns across 9 bases. CDR1 SQVTM and CDR2 ANQGSEA come from the germline V gene. Trimming cost V 2 bases and J 5 bases; bases outside gene matches: 13. The CDR3 length is 17 residues. In nucleotides, the CDR3 is TGCAGCGTTGAAAACCGGTGGGCGGGAGGGCCGGACAATGAGCAGTTCTTC. Translated: CSVENRWAGGPDNEQFF.

This clonotype has a handful of counts. Written as DNA, the CDR3 is TGTGCCAGCAGCTTACTCTCCGCGGGAGGGCCCCCCTACAATGAGCAGTTCTTC. As protein: CASSLLSAGGPPYNEQFF. The chain carries TRBV7-2 and TRBJ2-1; 9 positions match TRBD2. Trimming took 2 bases from V and 2 from J; bases not matched to a gene: 10. CDR1 SGHTA and CDR2 FQGNSA come from the germline V gene. The CDR3 extends over 18 amino acids.

This chain uses TRBV20-1 with TRBJ1-5; D not resolved. The V gene lost 0 bases and the J gene lost 1 base, with 13 bases spanning the gap. The CDR3 has 16 amino acids. The germline gives CDR1 DFQATT, CDR2 SNEGSKA (reference sequence). CDR3 sequence (DNA): TGCAGTGCTAGAGATCGGAGGGCTGGAAGCAATCAGCCCCAGCATTTT. Translation gives CSARDRRAGSNQPQHF.

This clonotype has just a few counts. The V and J genes are TRBV5-1 and TRBJ2-7, with D tentatively TRBD1 (6 bases). V was trimmed by 1 base and J by 0 bases, leaving 11 bases between them. The length of the CDR3 is 15 residues. The germline V gene encodes CDR1 SGHRS and CDR2 YFSETQ. DNA of the CDR3: TGCGCCAGCAGCTTGCAGGGGACGAGCTCCTACGAGCAGTACTTC. This gives the protein CASSLQGTSSYEQYF.

In nucleotides, the CDR3 is TGTGCCAGCAGTTACTCAGGCGAGGGGGAACAGTACTTC. Translation: CASSYSGEGEQYF. This chain joins TRBV6-6 and TRBJ2-7; TRBD1 is a possible D gene (6 bases). V was pared by 0 bases and J by 10 bases, with 13 bases between. The CDR3 consists of 13 residues. Germline-derived CDR1 and CDR2 are MNHNY and SVGAGI (reference sequence).

The rearrangement uses TRBV25-1 and TRBJ1-2, with TRBD1 matching over 7 bases. The CDR3 length is 12 residues. V gave up 4 bases and J gave up 5 bases; unmatched junction bases: 1. The germline gives CDR1 MGHDK, CDR2 SYGVNS. The CDR3 sequence is CASSVGQYGYTF. For the CDR3, the DNA is TGTGCCAGCAGTGTGGGACAGTATGGCTACACCTTC.

The chain joins TRBV7-9 to TRBJ2-7, with TRBD2 identical over 8 bases. The length of the CDR3 is 13 residues. Trimming cost V 8 bases and J 1 base; bases outside gene matches: 4. Germline CDR1 SEHNR, CDR2 FQNEAQ (reference sequence). The chain's CDR3 is CASGIAGSYEQYF. Here the CDR3 DNA reads TGTGCCAGCGGGATAGCGGGGTCCTACGAGCAGTACTTC.

Note on this clonotype: The germline gene is not matched at one end of the junction; a read error may be the cause. This chain joins TRBV20-1 and TRBJ2-1, with D unresolved. Per germline, CDR1 DFQATT and CDR2 SNEGSKA (reference sequence). CDR3 length equals 13 residues. CDR3 residues: CSAARSSHNEQFF. The CDR3 bases are TGCAGTGCAGCTAGGAGCTCCCACAATGAGCAGTTCTTC.

This clonotype was seen a few times. This chain connects TRBV3-1 to TRBJ2-5; D gene ambiguous. The germline V and J ends were trimmed by 3 bases and 2 bases, with 4 bases remaining between them. CDR1 is LGHDT, CDR2 YNNKEL, per germline (reference sequence). This CDR3 spans 12 amino acids. The CDR3 loop is CASSHLQETQYF. In DNA form, the CDR3 reads TGTGCCAGCAGCCACCTTCAAGAGACCCAGTACTTC.

This sequence joins TRBV7-9 and TRBJ2-5; TRBD1 agrees at 9 bases. V lost 4 bases, J lost 2 bases, and 14 bases stayed unmatched. Germline V gene data show CDR1 as SEHNR and CDR2 as FQNEAQ (reference sequence). There are 18 residues in the CDR3. The CDR3 loop is CASSSSLSGTGLQETQYF. DNA for the CDR3: TGTGCCAGCAGCTCTAGCCTTTCCGGGACAGGGCTTCAAGAGACCCAGTACTTC.

This clonotype was detected only a few times. The chain couples TRBV20-1 to TRBJ2-4; 8 nucleotides agree with TRBD2. Germline assignment: CDR1 DFQATT and CDR2 SNEGSKA (reference sequence). The CDR3 runs to 14 residues. V dropped 7 bases and J dropped 3; count of bases not matched to a gene: 8. The CDR3 spells CSGAGGSGKNIQYF. CDR3 DNA sequence: TGCAGTGGGGCGGGAGGAAGTGGCAAAAACATTCAGTACTTC.

This clonotype has a handful of counts. This rearrangement joins TRBV11-2 to TRBJ2-3, with D unclear. V gave up 3 bases and J gave up 6 bases, with 13 bases separating them. The CDR3 is 14 amino acids. In germline, CDR1 is SGHAT, CDR2 FQNNGV. The CDR3 coding sequence is TGTGCCAGCAGCTTCTCCCTCGGTCGTGATACGCAGTATTTT. Protein sequence: CASSFSLGRDTQYF.

The chain is built from TRBV6-2 or TRBV6-3 and TRBJ1-4, with no clear D. V was pared by 6 bases and J by 1 base, with 9 bases between. From germline, CDR1 is MNHEY and CDR2 SVGEGT. The CDR3 length is 14 residues. The CDR3 nucleotides are TGTGCCAGCAGATTTGGAAGAACTAATGAAAAACTGTTTTTT. Its protein is CASRFGRTNEKLFF.

The sample holds many counts of this clonotype. The V call is TRBV6-5, the J call TRBJ1-5; no clear D. Germline CDR1 is MNHEY and CDR2 is SVGAGI. CDR3 size: 14 residues. Trimming pared 5 bases from V and 3 bases from J, leaving 11 bases between. CDR3 coding DNA: TGTGCCAGCAGTCCCGGCTGGGACAATCAGCCCCAGCATTTT. Protein product: CASSPGWDNQPQHF.

The chain is built from TRBV25-1 and TRBJ2-1; D perhaps matches TRBD2 (5 bases). Germline CDR1 MGHDK, CDR2 SYGVNS. The CDR3 is 13 residues long. V shed 8 bases and J shed 3 bases, with 11 bases lying between them. The CDR3 loop reads CASSRGYYNEQFF. CDR3 DNA: TGTGCCAGCTCGCGCGGGTACTACAATGAGCAGTTCTTC.

The table lists this clonotype with a few counts. The chain recombines TRBV5-4 with TRBJ2-3; 7 nucleotides line up with TRBD2. CDR3 length equals 15 residues. J lost 0 bases, V lost 4 bases, and 5 bases had no gene match. The germline gives CDR1 SGHNT, CDR2 YYREEE (reference sequence). CDR3 residues: CASSDERDSTDTQYF. The CDR3 DNA follows: TGTGCCAGCAGCGATGAGCGGGACAGCACAGATACGCAGTATTTT.

This clonotype showed up just a few times. This rearrangement joins TRBV6-6 to TRBJ1-5; D is uncertain. From germline, CDR1 is MNHNY and CDR2 SVGAGI (reference sequence). The CDR3 length is 13 residues. V lost 6 bases, J lost 7 bases, and 13 bases lay in between. The CDR3 region has the DNA TGTGCCAGCAGCCGCAGAGGTGAGCAGCCCCAGCATTTT. Translation: CASSRRGEQPQHF.

The chain uses TRBV21-1 and TRBJ1-1; the table calls TRBD1, which could not be checked here. TRBV21-1 is tagged as a pseudogene. CDR3 length: 18 residues. CDR3: CASSKDRTGGKAWPEAFF. The CDR3 region has the DNA TGTGCCAGCAGCAAAGATCGGACAGGGGGCAAAGCGTGGCCTGAAGCTTTCTTT.

On this clonotype: One junction end disagrees with the germline gene, perhaps due to a read error. This sequence joins TRBV7-6 and TRBJ2-5; D possibly corresponds to TRBD2 (5 bases). Germline CDR1 and CDR2: SGHVS and FNYEAQ. The CDR3 length is 19 residues. The CDR3 protein is CASSLDIGGLTQLEETRYF. The CDR3 DNA is TGTGCCAGCAGCTTGGATATTGGCGGGTTGACCCAACTTGAAGAGACCCGGTACTTC.

The V and J genes are TRBV6-6 and TRBJ1-2, with D possibly being TRBD1 (5 bases). CDR3 length: 15 residues. In germline, CDR1 is MNHNY, CDR2 SVGAGI (reference sequence). V was cut by 5 bases and J by 7 bases, with 20 bases left in between. The CDR3 loop is CASSPFPGTSPGYTF. The CDR3 nucleotides read TGTGCCAGCAGTCCCTTTCCAGGGACGTCGCCTGGCTACACCTTC.

The DNA for the CDR3 is TGTGCCAGCAGCGTAGCCGGTACGGGGCAGCCCCAGCATTTT. It encodes CASSVAGTGQPQHF. The chain uses TRBV9 and TRBJ1-5; D not resolved. The CDR3 has 14 residues. Deletions cut 0 bases from V and 7 bases from J, with 11 bases between. Germline CDR1 is SGDLS and CDR2 is YYNGEE.

The V call is TRBV3-1, the J call TRBJ1-1; D may be TRBD1 (6 bases). Trimming pared 4 bases from V and 4 bases from J, leaving 22 bases between. CDR1 is LGHDT and CDR2 is YNNKEL in the germline V gene (reference sequence). The CDR3 loop spans 17 amino acids. CDR3 in DNA: TGTGCCAGCAGCCCATCCCGGGGTCAAGGGGGGGGCACTGAAGCTTTCTTT. Its protein is CASSPSRGQGGGTEAFF.

V and J are TRBV5-8 and TRBJ2-1; no clear D. The ends were cut back, 1 base at V and 7 bases at J, with 18 bases in the middle. CDR1 and CDR2 (germline): SGHTS, YDEGEE. The CDR3 runs to 16 residues. CDR3 amino acids: CASSLSVRPERNEQFF. DNA of the CDR3: TGTGCCAGCAGCTTGTCCGTCAGGCCGGAAAGGAATGAGCAGTTCTTC.

The chain is built from TRBV5-1 and TRBJ2-7; 10 bases agree with TRBD1. The germline V gene has CDR1 SGHRS and CDR2 YFSETQ. Germline trimming cut 4 bases from V and 0 bases from J; bases unmatched to any gene: 13. The CDR3 runs to 18 residues. The CDR3 bases are TGCGCCAGCAGCCCGGCGTCCTTCGGGGACAGGGGCTCCTACGAGCAGTACTTC. The encoded protein is CASSPASFGDRGSYEQYF. The complete variable domain, with remaining parts taken from reference TRBV5-1 and TRBJ2-7, reads KAGVTQTPRYLIKTRGQQVTLSCSPISGHRSVSWYQQTPGQGLQFLFEYFSETQRNKGNFPGRFSGRQFSNSRSEMNVSTLELGDSALYLCASSPASFGDRGSYEQYFGPGTRLTVT.

The rearrangement joins TRBV27 to TRBJ2-5; TRBD2 matches 7 bases. Germline CDR1 is MNHEY and CDR2 is SMNVEV (reference sequence). The CDR3 spans 14 residues. The V and J ends lost 4 bases and 5 bases, in that order; junction bases with no gene match: 7. CDR3 coding DNA: TGTGCCAGCAGTTGGCGGGAGCCCAGGGAGACCCAGTACTTC. Translating it yields CASSWREPRETQYF.

The J gene is TRBJ2-3, the V gene TRBV7-2; weak D call: TRBD2 (6 bases). The CDR3 is made up of 14 amino acids. Germline loops: CDR1 SGHTA, CDR2 FQGNSA. V lost 4 bases and J 3 bases, leaving 11 bases between the germline ends. DNA for the CDR3: TGTGCCAGCAGCTCCCGGGACTTAACAGATACGCAGTATTTT. It is translated as CASSSRDLTDTQYF.

The V gene is TRBV29-1, the J gene TRBJ2-2; D is ambiguous. Deletions cut 0 bases from V and 2 bases from J, with 13 bases between. The germline CDR1 and CDR2 sequences are SQVTM and ANQGSEA. CDR3 size: 16 residues. In DNA, the CDR3 is TGCAGCGTTGAAGATCACGGCAGGCTTAACACCGGGGAGCTGTTTTTT. Translation gives CSVEDHGRLNTGELFF.

The rearrangement links TRBV3-1 to TRBJ1-2, with TRBD1 as a possible D gene (6 bases). Germline CDR1 and CDR2: LGHDT and YNNKEL (reference sequence). This CDR3 has 16 residues. V lost 4 bases and J 4 bases, leaving 19 bases between the germline ends. CDR3 residues: CASSPTAGGLGYGYTF. The CDR3 DNA sequence: TGTGCCAGCAGCCCGACGGCGGGGGGGCTCGGCTATGGCTACACCTTC.

This clonotype was observed at least ten times. The rearrangement joins TRBV4-2 to TRBJ2-7; 13 bases align to TRBD2. J lost 5 bases, V lost 1 base, and 5 bases had no gene match. CDR3 length: 16 amino acids. Germline V gene sequence: CDR1 LGHNA, CDR2 YNFKEQ. This CDR3 reads CASSQVGTSGTHEQYF. The CDR3 DNA reads TGTGCCAGCAGCCAAGTGGGGACTAGCGGGACCCACGAGCAGTACTTC.

As to this clonotype: An end of the junction does not agree with germline; a read error may underlie this. The gene calls are TRBV20-1 and TRBJ2-7, with 8 bases aligning to TRBD1. The CDR3 extends over 13 amino acids. Per the germline V gene, CDR1 is DFQATT and CDR2 is SNEGSKA (reference sequence). This CDR3 reads CSADQGAPYERYF. In DNA, the CDR3 is TGCAGTGCGGATCAGGGGGCCCCCTACGAGCGGTACTTC.

The gene calls are TRBV5-1 and TRBJ1-2, with a tentative D call TRBD1 (5 bases). Germline assignment: CDR1 SGHRS and CDR2 YFSETQ. The CDR3 has 13 residues. Trimming pared 0 bases from V and 6 bases from J, leaving 9 bases between. The CDR3 DNA reads as TGCGCCAGCAGCTTGGACAGGACGGATGGCTACACCTTC. Translated, it gives CASSLDRTDGYTF.